This T cell receptor (beta chain) was recovered during a study of blood T cell repertoires in COVID-19. At the level of the study: Specimens from acute and convalescent COVID-19 originated in the United States, Italy and Spain. T cells, B-cell-depleted T cells, or PBMCs provided the cDNA or gDNA that served as material.

Original processing notes: Reference gene primer amplification in the assay estimated nucleated cell counts. The protocol was immunoSEQ multiplex PCR, while the TCRdb copy is restricted to in-frame clones and leaves out a portion. That table is the source of V, J and clone size, and D and trimming were worked out from the DNA. This sample yields approximately 360,000 clones, of which roughly 90% are seen a single time; around 1.3% belongs to the top ten. CDR1 and CDR2 from the germline V gene are SGHTA and FQGTGA. V lost 4 bases and J 4 bases, leaving 10 bases between the germline ends. The CDR3 has 14 amino acids.

Specimen: peripheral blood. The clonotype originates from a middle-aged man with acute or convalescent COVID-19. This chain uses TRBV7-3 with TRBJ2-2; possibly TRBD2 for D (6 bases). This chain's CDR3 is CASSSGLVTGELFF. Written as DNA, the CDR3 is TGTGCCAGCAGCTCGGGACTGGTCACCGGGGAGCTGTTTTTT.